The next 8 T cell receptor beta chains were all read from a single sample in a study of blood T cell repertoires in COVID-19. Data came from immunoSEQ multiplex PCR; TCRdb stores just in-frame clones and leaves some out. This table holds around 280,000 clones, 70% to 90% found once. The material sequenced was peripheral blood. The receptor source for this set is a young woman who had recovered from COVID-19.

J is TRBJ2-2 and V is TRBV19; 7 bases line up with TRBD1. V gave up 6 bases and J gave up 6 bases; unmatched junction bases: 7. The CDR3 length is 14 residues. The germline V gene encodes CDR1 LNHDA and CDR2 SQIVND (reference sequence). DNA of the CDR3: TGTGCCAGTAGACCTCAGGGGGTATCCGGGGAGCTGTTTTTT. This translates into CASRPQGVSGELFF.

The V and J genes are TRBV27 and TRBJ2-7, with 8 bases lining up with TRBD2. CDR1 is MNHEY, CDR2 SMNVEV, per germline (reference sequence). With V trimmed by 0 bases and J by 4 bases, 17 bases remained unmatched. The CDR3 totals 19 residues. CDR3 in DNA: TGTGCCAGCAGTTTATCGGCCCCCGGGAGCGGGAGAAGGATTTACGAGCAGTACTTC. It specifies CASSLSAPGSGRRIYEQYF.

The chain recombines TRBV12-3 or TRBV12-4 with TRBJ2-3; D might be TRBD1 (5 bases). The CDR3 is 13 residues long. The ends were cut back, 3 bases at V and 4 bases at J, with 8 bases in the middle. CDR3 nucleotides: TGTGCCAGCAGTTTTACAGGTGCAGATACGCAGTATTTT. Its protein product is CASSFTGADTQYF.

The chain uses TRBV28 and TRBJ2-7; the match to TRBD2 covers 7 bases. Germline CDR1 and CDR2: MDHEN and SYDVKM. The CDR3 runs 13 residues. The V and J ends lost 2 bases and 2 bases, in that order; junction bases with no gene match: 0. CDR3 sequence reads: CASSLAGAYEQYF. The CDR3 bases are TGTGCCAGCAGTTTAGCGGGGGCCTACGAGCAGTACTTC.

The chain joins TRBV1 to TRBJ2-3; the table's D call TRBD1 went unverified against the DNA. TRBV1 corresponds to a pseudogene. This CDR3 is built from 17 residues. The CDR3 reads CTSSQDHPRGQKDTQYF. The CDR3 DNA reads TGCACCAGCAGCCAAGATCACCCAAGGGGGCAAAAGGATACGCAGTATTTT.

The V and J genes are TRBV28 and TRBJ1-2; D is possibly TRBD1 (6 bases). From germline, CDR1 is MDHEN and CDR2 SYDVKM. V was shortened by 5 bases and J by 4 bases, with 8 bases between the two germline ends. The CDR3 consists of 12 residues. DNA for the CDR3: TGTGCCAGCAGTAAGGACAGCTATGGCTACACCTTC. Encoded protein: CASSKDSYGYTF.

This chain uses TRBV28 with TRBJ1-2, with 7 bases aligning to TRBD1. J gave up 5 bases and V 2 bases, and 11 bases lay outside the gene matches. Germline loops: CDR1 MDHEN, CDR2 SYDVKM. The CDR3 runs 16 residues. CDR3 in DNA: TGTGCCAGCAGTTTAGTAGGCCGGGACAGCCTTTATGGCTACACCTTC. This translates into CASSLVGRDSLYGYTF.

This chain's CDR3 is CASSSQVNYGYTF. For the CDR3, the DNA is TGTGCCAGCAGCTCCCAGGTGAACTATGGCTACACCTTC. The chain links TRBV7-2 to TRBJ1-2; no firm D call. Trimming left V 4 bases short and J 2 bases short, with 8 bases between. This CDR3 is 13 amino acids long. Looked up from germline, CDR1 is SGHTA and CDR2 is FQGNSA.